This T cell receptor beta chain was documented in a study of blood T cell repertoires in COVID-19. The CDR3 has 15 residues. Germline values: CDR1 MDHEN, CDR2 SYDVKM. The V end lost 3 bases, the J end lost 8 bases, and 19 bases lay between the germline ends. Profiled with immunoSEQ multiplex PCR; TCRdb holds only in-frame clones, not every one. Found here are more than 150,000 clones, 87% of them singletons; the top ten hold more than 6.5%. This TCR was sampled from a woman aged 45-65 years who had recovered from COVID-19. Sequencing was carried out using PBMCs or T cells enriched from blood (not recorded which). The chain combines TRBV28 with TRBJ1-1, with D perhaps TRBD1 (6 bases). The CDR3 spells CASSFRTEREREAFF. CDR3 DNA sequence: TGTGCCAGCAGTTTCCGGACAGAAAGGGAGCGGGAAGCTTTCTTT.